A selection of T cell receptor beta chains follows, all from one sample in a study of blood T cells in healthy people across ages. TCRdb analysed the 5' RACE reads with MiXCR anew, one entry per CDR3 protein. This repertoire shows about 940,000 distinct CDR3 sequences, roughly 43% found once; its top ten account for 13%. Sequencing was done on a sample of blood. The receptor source for this set is a man aged 25 to 45 in good health. Both conserved end residues are part of each CDR3. Fields, in order: J gene, D gene, V gene, clone size, CDR3 DNA, CDR3 protein. The D gene is left open where the match is weak. Clone sizes are given selectively: once, few, many, or a class where the clone is expanded.

>TRBJ1-2|.|TRBV5-1|.
TGCGCCAGCAGTACGACGGAGGGCTGGAGCTACACCTTC
CASSTTEGWSYTF
>TRBJ1-2|.|TRBV6-5|.
TGTGCCAGCAACCAGGGAGGCAACTATGGCTACACCTTC
CASNQGGNYGYTF
>TRBJ2-7|TRBD1|TRBV6-5|.
TGTGCCAGCGGACAGGGGGTAAATAGCGAGCAGTACTTC
CASGQGVNSEQYF
>TRBJ1-4|.|TRBV4-1|.
TGCGCCAGCAGCCAAGAATGGTGGACAATTAATGAAAAACTGTTTTTT
CASSQEWWTINEKLFF
>TRBJ2-7|.|TRBV7-9|few
TGTGCCAGCAGCTTCTACTCGGGCTACGAGCAGTACTTC
CASSFYSGYEQYF
>TRBJ2-1|.|TRBV11-2|.
TGTGCCAGCAGCCCCGAAGAGGTGGGGATTAGGGAGCAGTTCTTC
CASSPEEVGIREQFF
>TRBJ2-7|TRBD2|TRBV4-3|.
TGCGCCAGCAGCCAGGGCCTAGCGGATCTCTACGAGCAGTACTTC
CASSQGLADLYEQYF
>TRBJ2-1|TRBD1|TRBV14|.
TGTGCCAGCAGCCCATTGACAGGGGTCGATCGGAATGAGCAGTTCTTC
CASSPLTGVDRNEQFF
>TRBJ2-7|TRBD1|TRBV5-1|.
TGCGCCAGCAGTGTTATGCAGGGGGCCTACGAGCAGTACTTC
CASSVMQGAYEQYF
>TRBJ2-1|TRBD1|TRBV12-3/TRBV12-4|.
TGTGCCAGCATCCCCGGATTAGGGGGCGATGAGCAGTTCTTC
CASIPGLGGDEQFF
>TRBJ1-6|.|TRBV12-3/TRBV12-4|.
TGTGCCAGCAGCCCCGGACAGTTCACCTATAATTCACCCCTCCACTTT
CASSPGQFTYNSPLHF
>TRBJ2-3|.|TRBV20-1|.
TGCAGTGCTAGGGAGTCCGGCACAGATACGCAGTATTTT
CSARESGTDTQYF
>TRBJ1-1|TRBD1|TRBV7-9|.
TGTGCCAGCAGCTTTGACAGGGTTGGTTTCGAGAACACTGAAGCTTTCTTT
CASSFDRVGFENTEAFF
>TRBJ2-3|TRBD2|TRBV12-3/TRBV12-4|.
TGTGCCAGCAGTCCCGGGACTAGCGGACCCACAGATACGCAGTATTTT
CASSPGTSGPTDTQYF
>TRBJ1-2|.|TRBV20-1|few
TGCAGTGCTAGAGATCACGGAGCTAACTATGGCTACACCTTC
CSARDHGANYGYTF
>TRBJ2-7|TRBD1|TRBV5-1|.
TGCGCCAGCAACCGGGACAGGGGGCAGAACGAGCAGTACTTC
CASNRDRGQNEQYF